One and the same sample provided the 30 T cell receptor beta chains below, sequenced in a study of early stage breast cancer tumors. The repertoire was sequenced with immunoSEQ multiplex PCR; TCRdb's copy has only in-frame clones and lacks some. This table holds over 6,500 clones, approximately 65% found once. The sample consisted of breast tumor tissue. The source is a person between 65 and 79 years old with breast cancer.

The count of this clone is one. This chain connects TRBV29-1 to TRBJ2-1; 9 bases are shared with TRBD2. Losses at the gene ends were 2 bases for V and 9 bases for J; bases not matched to a gene: 11. Germline V gene sequence: CDR1 SQVTM, CDR2 ANQGSEA. There are 15 residues in the CDR3. In nucleotides, the CDR3 is TGCAGCGTTGAATTTCCAGCGGGGGGTATAGGTGAGCAGTTCTTC. The encoded protein is CSVEFPAGGIGEQFF.

This clone appeared a few times. The chain joins TRBV6-5 to TRBJ1-2; 8 nucleotides agree with TRBD1. The CDR3 is made up of 15 amino acids. In germline, CDR1 is MNHEY, CDR2 SVGAGI. The V and J ends lost 6 bases and 1 base, in that order; junction bases with no gene match: 7. In nucleotides, the CDR3 is TGTGCCAGCAGGACAGGGGAAATATATAACTATGGCTACACCTTC. This encodes CASRTGEIYNYGYTF.

The J gene is TRBJ2-3, the V gene TRBV5-1; 9 bases fit TRBD2. The V gene's germline CDR1 is SGHRS and CDR2 YFSETQ. The J segment lost 1 base and the V segment lost 0 bases, leaving 3 bases of the junction unmatched. The CDR3 contains 16 residues. The DNA of the CDR3 is TGCGCCAGCAGCTTGGGAATAGCGGGAGGCACAGATACGCAGTATTTT. Translation gives CASSLGIAGGTDTQYF.

The chain has TRBV30 and TRBJ2-1, with TRBD2 matching 15 bases. Trimming took 3 bases from V and 2 from J; bases not matched to a gene: 2. This CDR3 region has 16 residues. CDR1 and CDR2 from the germline V gene are GTSNPN and SVGIG (reference sequence). CDR3 amino acids: CAWSGLAGGTYNEQFF. The CDR3 coding sequence is TGTGCCTGGAGCGGACTAGCGGGGGGGACCTACAATGAGCAGTTCTTC.

The V call is TRBV27, the J call TRBJ1-2, with D tentatively TRBD1 (6 bases). This CDR3 has 16 amino acids. Trimming cost V 10 bases and J 0 bases, with 21 bases left between them. CDR1 and CDR2 (germline): MNHEY, SMNVEV (reference sequence). Here the CDR3 reads CATYPGGAPSNYGYTF. Here the CDR3 DNA reads TGTGCCACCTACCCTGGGGGGGCCCCGTCTAACTATGGCTACACCTTC.

The chain recombines TRBV18 with TRBJ1-5; 8 bases line up with TRBD1. Germline CDR1 reads KGHSH; CDR2 reads LQKENI. The CDR3 extends over 16 amino acids. After removal of 3 bases from V and 0 bases from J, the junction contained 4 bases not matched to a gene. The CDR3 DNA sequence: TGTGCCAGCTCACCGACAGGGGATAATAGCAATCAGCCCCAGCATTTT. This sequence encodes CASSPTGDNSNQPQHF.

This clone was detected a few times. The chain combines TRBV28 with TRBJ1-4, with D possibly matching TRBD1 (6 bases). The germline V and J ends were trimmed by 9 bases and 4 bases, with 12 bases remaining between them. Germline V gives CDR1 MDHEN, CDR2 SYDVKM. The CDR3 contains 13 residues. CDR3: CASQGGGNEKLFF. CDR3 coding DNA: TGTGCCAGTCAGGGAGGGGGTAATGAAAAACTGTTTTTT. The variable domain in full, with the rest retrieved from reference TRBV28 and TRBJ1-4, is DVKVTQSSRYLVKRTGEKVFLECVQDMDHENMFWYRQDPGLGLRLIYFSYDVKMKEKGDIPEGYSVSREKKERFSLILESASTNQTSMYLCASQGGGNEKLFFGSGTQLSVL.

This clone was seen only a few times. The same CDR3 is also encoded by other DNA sequences in this sample. CDR3: CSALRGSNTEAFF. The CDR3 DNA reads TGCAGCGCTCTTCGAGGGTCGAACACTGAAGCTTTCTTT. This chain joins TRBV29-1 and TRBJ1-1; D gene unclear. This CDR3 spans 13 amino acids. V was cut by 7 bases and J by 1 base, with 13 bases left in between. Germline V lookup: CDR1 SQVTM, CDR2 ANQGSEA.

The chain has TRBV7-6 and TRBJ2-7, with 7 bases lining up with TRBD1. Losses at the gene ends were 0 bases for V and 5 bases for J; bases not matched to a gene: 7. Germline V CDR1 and CDR2: SGHVS, FNYEAQ. The length of the CDR3 is 15 residues. The chain's CDR3 is CASSLARDRVHEQYF. CDR3 in DNA: TGTGCCAGCAGCTTAGCCCGGGACAGAGTCCACGAGCAGTACTTC.

The chain couples TRBV12-5 to TRBJ2-3; 7 bases match TRBD1. This CDR3 spans 16 amino acids. CDR1 is LGHNT and CDR2 is FRNRAP in the germline V gene. J gave up 4 bases and V 0 bases, and 7 bases lay outside the gene matches. CDR3 in amino acids: CASGLVRKGAADTQYF. CDR3 coding DNA: TGTGCTAGTGGTTTGGTACGGAAGGGGGCTGCAGATACGCAGTATTTT.

The count of this clone is one. The same CDR3 is also encoded by other DNA sequences in this sample. The chain is built from TRBV5-1 and TRBJ2-2; 8 bases map to TRBD2. Trimming at V came to 0 bases and at J to 6 bases, leaving 4 bases not matched to a gene. The CDR3 is 15 residues long. CDR1 and CDR2 (germline): SGHRS, YFSETQ. CDR3 coding DNA: TGCGCCAGCAGCTTGGAAAGCGGGGGTTCCGGGGAGCTGTTTTTT. This sequence encodes CASSLESGGSGELFF.

V gene TRBV6-6 combines with J gene TRBJ1-3; perhaps TRBD1 as D (5 bases). The CDR3 extends over 16 amino acids. V lost 2 bases, J lost 0 bases, and 11 bases lay in between. Germline CDR1 and CDR2: MNHNY and SVGAGI (reference sequence). The CDR3 is CASSYGGESSGNTIYF. CDR3 bases: TGTGCCAGCAGTTACGGGGGGGAGAGCTCTGGAAACACCATATATTTT.

This clone is medium-sized (0.01 to 0.1%) in the sample. The chain joins TRBV14 to TRBJ2-7; 7 nucleotides line up with TRBD1. From germline, CDR1 is SGHDN and CDR2 FVKESK. The junction had 7 bases not matched to a gene; V was cut back by 3 bases and J by 5 bases. The CDR3 extends over 14 amino acids. CDR3 residues: CASSQIDRVDEQYF. CDR3 bases: TGTGCCAGCAGCCAGATCGACAGGGTTGACGAGCAGTACTTC.

This clone was picked up one time. The gene calls are TRBV15 and TRBJ1-1; no reliable D call. The germline V gene has CDR1 LNHNV and CDR2 YYDKDF (reference sequence). This CDR3 has 13 residues. Trimming took off 0 bases at V and 5 bases at J, with 7 bases between the two ends. The CDR3 loop reads CATSRDPPTEAFF. CDR3 DNA sequence: TGTGCCACCAGCAGAGATCCCCCGACTGAAGCTTTCTTT.

The chain is built from TRBV4-2 and TRBJ2-7, with 7 bases aligning to TRBD2. V lost 1 base, J lost 5 bases, and 5 bases stayed unmatched. The germline gives CDR1 LGHNA, CDR2 YNFKEQ. CDR3 size: 14 residues. CDR3 residues: CASSQAAGRDEQYF. CDR3 nucleotide sequence: TGTGCCAGCAGCCAAGCTGCAGGGAGGGACGAGCAGTACTTC.

The chain employs TRBV30 and TRBJ2-1, with TRBD1 matching 7 bases. CDR3 length: 14 amino acids. Trimming cost V 7 bases and J 4 bases; bases outside gene matches: 10. Germline CDR1 reads GTSNPN; CDR2 reads SVGIG (reference sequence). In nucleotides, the CDR3 is TGTGCCTTGAAGACCGGGACAGCTTACAATGAGCAGTTCTTC. This translates into CALKTGTAYNEQFF.

This clone is medium-sized by share. This sequence joins TRBV27 and TRBJ2-2, with TRBD1 matching 9 bases. Germline V CDR1 and CDR2: MNHEY, SMNVEV (reference sequence). V trimming: 6 bases; J trimming: 4 bases; junction bases outside the gene matches: 0. The CDR3 contains 13 residues. The CDR3 sequence: CASRDRGTGELFF. The CDR3, as DNA: TGTGCCAGCAGGGACAGGGGCACCGGGGAGCTGTTTTTT.

The gene calls are TRBV2 and TRBJ1-5; D remains unclear. This CDR3 is 14 amino acids long. Germline V gene sequence: CDR1 SNHLY, CDR2 FYNNEI. V was clipped by 5 bases and J by 5 bases, with 13 bases between them. The CDR3 spells CASSTAAGDQPQHF. CDR3 sequence (DNA): TGTGCCAGCAGTACCGCCGCCGGGGATCAGCCCCAGCATTTT.

The table lists this clone with a few counts. The genes are TRBV18 and TRBJ2-6, with D tentatively TRBD2 (6 bases). The ends were cut back, 2 bases at V and 2 bases at J, with 10 bases in the middle. From germline, CDR1 is KGHSH and CDR2 LQKENI. CDR3 size: 16 residues. The CDR3 protein is CASSPGGDPGANVLTF. The CDR3 nucleotides read TGTGCCAGCTCACCAGGAGGGGACCCTGGGGCCAACGTCCTGACTTTC.

This clone was observed a handful of times. J is TRBJ2-7 and V is TRBV6-1; 7 bases align to TRBD1. The CDR3 has 15 amino acids. The germline V gene encodes CDR1 MNHNS and CDR2 SASEGT. J lost 1 base, V lost 5 bases, and 8 bases had no gene match. CDR3 sequence: CASSPPDRPSYEQYF. The CDR3 DNA reads as TGTGCCAGCAGTCCCCCGGACAGGCCTTCCTACGAGCAGTACTTC.

This chain connects TRBV19 to TRBJ2-3; 10 nucleotides line up with TRBD1. The trim removed 6 bases at V and 4 bases at J, leaving 4 bases unmatched. In germline, CDR1 is LNHDA, CDR2 SQIVND (reference sequence). The CDR3 runs 14 residues. CDR3 region: CASRDRGLADTQYF. The DNA of the CDR3 is TGTGCCAGTAGAGACAGGGGGCTTGCAGATACGCAGTATTTT.

V and J are TRBV28 and TRBJ1-4, with 7 nucleotides matching TRBD1. Germline V CDR1 and CDR2: MDHEN, SYDVKM. The V segment lost 8 bases and the J segment 5 bases; nucleotides outside the gene matches: 17. The CDR3 totals 17 residues. The CDR3, as DNA: TGTGCCAGCTTAGGAGACAGGGACGGGTTTAGAAATGAAAAACTGTTTTTT. Translated: CASLGDRDGFRNEKLFF.

The V and J genes are TRBV5-1 and TRBJ2-2; D perhaps matches TRBD1 (5 bases). In germline, CDR1 is SGHRS, CDR2 YFSETQ. The CDR3 is made up of 16 amino acids. Trimming took 3 bases from V and 0 from J, leaving 12 bases between them. CDR3 loop: CASSSGHTANTGELFF. CDR3 nucleotides: TGCGCCAGCAGCTCCGGACACACCGCGAACACCGGGGAGCTGTTTTTT.

The rearrangement joins TRBV11-2 to TRBJ2-7; no firm D call. The CDR3 contains 14 residues. Per germline, CDR1 SGHAT and CDR2 FQNNGV. The V end was cut by 3 bases, the J end by 2 bases, with 11 bases between. CDR3 nucleotides: TGTGCCAGCAGCTTGGAAGCAGGCGCCTACGAGCAGTACTTC. As protein: CASSLEAGAYEQYF.

This clone is labeled as medium-sized. This chain links TRBV6-5 with TRBJ2-7; D may be TRBD1 (7 bases). This CDR3 spans 11 amino acids. V lost 10 bases and J lost 11, with 18 bases in between. Germline CDR1 is MNHEY and CDR2 is SVGAGI. As DNA, the CDR3 is TGTGCCACCGTCAGGGGGGCCAGTGAGTACTTC. Amino acids: CATVRGASEYF.

Notes on this clone: Other DNA variants within this sample encode the same CDR3. The V gene is TRBV5-1, the J gene TRBJ2-3; D is unclear. CDR1 and CDR2 (germline): SGHRS, YFSETQ. The CDR3 length is 12 residues. V was clipped by 4 bases and J by 3 bases, with 6 bases between them. The CDR3 DNA reads as TGCGCCAGCAGCAGAGATACAGATACGCAGTATTTT. Residues: CASSRDTDTQYF.

The V and J genes are TRBV28 and TRBJ1-5; TRBD1 is a possible D gene (5 bases). Between the trimmed V and J ends, which lost 5 bases and 1 base, there was a span of 18 bases. The germline CDR1 and CDR2 sequences are MDHEN and SYDVKM. This CDR3 comprises 17 residues. For the CDR3, the DNA is TGTGCCAGCAGTCCCCCCCCCAGGGTAAGAAGCAATCAGCCCCAGCATTTT. Translating gives CASSPPPRVRSNQPQHF.

The rearrangement joins TRBV27 to TRBJ2-7; TRBD1 matches 7 bases. Trimming took 6 bases from V and 0 from J; bases not matched to a gene: 11. Per the germline V gene, CDR1 is MNHEY and CDR2 is SMNVEV (reference sequence). This CDR3 contains 16 residues. The CDR3 nucleotides read TGTGCCAGCAGCTCCATATTGGGGGACAGCTCCTACGAGCAGTACTTC. This gives the protein CASSSILGDSSYEQYF.

This clone was recorded a few times. The chain carries TRBV2 and TRBJ1-5; TRBD1 matches 8 bases. V lost 6 bases to trimming and J lost 0 bases; unmatched junction nucleotides: 4. The germline gives CDR1 SNHLY, CDR2 FYNNEI. This CDR3 is 15 amino acids long. The CDR3 nucleotides are TGTGCCAGCAGCTCGACAGGGGTTAGCAATCAGCCCCAGCATTTT. Translation: CASSSTGVSNQPQHF. Looking up the rest from reference TRBV2 and TRBJ1-5 gives the full variable domain: EPEVTQTPSHQVTQMGQEVILRCVPISNHLYFYWYRQILGQKVEFLVSFYNNEISEKSEIFDDQFSVERPDGSNFTLKIRSTKLEDSAMYFCASSSTGVSNQPQHFGDGTRLSIL.

The chain carries TRBV28 and TRBJ2-2, with a possible D match to TRBD2 (5 bases). Germline CDR1 and CDR2: MDHEN and SYDVKM. Trimming left V 2 bases short and J 13 bases short, with 14 bases between. CDR3 length equals 13 residues. Here the CDR3 reads CASSLTAGWGLFF. CDR3 sequence (DNA): TGTGCCAGCAGTTTAACGGCGGGTTGGGGGCTGTTTTTT.